This TCR beta chain stems from a study of T cells after yellow fever vaccination. This clonotype was counted ten times or more. The CDR3 runs to 13 residues. V gave up 6 bases and J gave up 0 bases, with 7 bases separating them. TCRdb re-called the 5' RACE reads with MiXCR, one entry per CDR3 protein. The table includes around 50,000 distinct CDR3 sequences, 7% to 8.5% detected once. The J gene is TRBJ2-3, the V gene TRBV12-3 or TRBV12-4; no firm D call. The sample in question was CD8+ T cells sorted from PBMCs, obtained around 16 days after the first yellow fever vaccination. The receptor was isolated from a man younger than 35 who received the YFV17D yellow fever vaccine. The CDR3 DNA reads as TGTGCCAGCAGCCGATTCAGCACAGATACGCAGTATTTT. Amino acids: CASSRFSTDTQYF.